These 14 T cell receptor beta chains share one sample of origin, sequenced in a study of somatic mutations in cytotoxic T cells in rheumatoid arthritis. Profiling relied on immunoSEQ multiplex PCR, and the TCRdb table lists in-frame clones only, not all of them. Counted here are 5,500 to 9,000 clones, around 60% occurring once; the ten biggest clones make up approximately 20%. The sequencing input was CD8+ T cells sorted from blood. The receptors come from a woman in her 40s in good health.

This chain links TRBV7-9 with TRBJ2-1, with D unclear. The germline CDR1 and CDR2 sequences are SEHNR and FQNEAQ (reference sequence). Trimming pared 5 bases from V and 9 bases from J, leaving 11 bases between. The CDR3 is 12 amino acids. The CDR3 DNA reads as TGTGCCAGCAGCCCCGGTGGGGTTGAGCAGTTCTTC. Translated: CASSPGGVEQFF.

This chain links TRBV14 with TRBJ1-1; possible D gene TRBD1, 5 bases. This CDR3 is 14 amino acids long. Germline values: CDR1 SGHDN, CDR2 FVKESK. Trimming removed 0 bases at V and 5 bases at J, with 10 bases between. CDR3 coding DNA: TGTGCCAGCAGCCAAGAGATCGGGGGGACTGAAGCTTTCTTT. Protein product: CASSQEIGGTEAFF.

This chain joins TRBV28 and TRBJ2-7, with 7 positions matching TRBD1. CDR1 and CDR2 from the germline V gene are MDHEN and SYDVKM. J gave up 2 bases and V 5 bases, and 6 bases lay outside the gene matches. The CDR3 runs to 14 residues. The CDR3, as DNA: TGTGCCAGCAGTATCTCCGGACAGGCCTACGAGCAGTACTTC. Protein: CASSISGQAYEQYF.

This clone was recorded a few times. V usage is TRBV7-9 and J usage is TRBJ2-1; D is possibly TRBD1 (6 bases). The CDR3 has 13 amino acids. The germline V gene encodes CDR1 SEHNR and CDR2 FQNEAQ (reference sequence). V lost 6 bases, J lost 8 bases, and 14 bases lay in between. CDR3 region: CASRLQGFDEQFF. CDR3 coding DNA: TGTGCCAGCAGATTACAGGGTTTCGATGAGCAGTTCTTC.

This clone was detected a few times. The CDR3 nucleotides are TGTGCCAGCAGCTTCCCGGGTAGCGGGATAGGTCATAACACCGGGGAGCTGTTTTTT. Translating gives CASSFPGSGIGHNTGELFF. The gene calls are TRBV7-2 and TRBJ2-2; 8 nucleotides line up with TRBD2. From germline, CDR1 is SGHTA and CDR2 FQGNSA. The trim removed 3 bases at V and 2 bases at J, leaving 14 bases unmatched. The CDR3 covers 19 residues.

The rearrangement uses TRBV27 and TRBJ2-1; no clear D gene. The CDR3 sequence is 11 residues long. Germline V gene data show CDR1 as MNHEY and CDR2 as SMNVEV (reference sequence). V lost 4 bases to trimming and J lost 3 bases, with 1 base between them. The CDR3 sequence: CASSYYNEQFF. In DNA, the CDR3 is TGTGCCAGCAGTTACTACAATGAGCAGTTCTTC.

This chain uses TRBV2 with TRBJ2-5; TRBD2 might be the D (5 bases). This CDR3 contains 15 residues. The V gene's germline CDR1 is SNHLY and CDR2 FYNNEI. V was shortened by 2 bases and J by 2 bases, with 12 bases between the two germline ends. CDR3 in amino acids: CASSEKGSLQETQYF. The CDR3 nucleotides read TGTGCCAGCAGTGAAAAAGGGAGCCTACAAGAGACCCAGTACTTC.

This clone was seen a few times. Other DNA variants within this sample encode the same CDR3. The chain recombines TRBV7-9 with TRBJ2-7; D not certain. V was shortened by 4 bases and J by 2 bases, with 12 bases between the two germline ends. Germline V gene data show CDR1 as SEHNR and CDR2 as FQNEAQ (reference sequence). The length of the CDR3 is 14 residues. The CDR3 sequence: CASSSSARTYEQYF. The CDR3 bases are TGTGCCAGCAGCTCGTCGGCACGCACCTACGAGCAGTACTTC.

The V gene is TRBV30, the J gene TRBJ2-2; no definite D call. V was pared by 1 base and J by 2 bases, with 2 bases between. The germline CDR1 and CDR2 sequences are GTSNPN and SVGIG (reference sequence). The CDR3 has 12 amino acids. Written as DNA, the CDR3 is TGTGCCTGGAGTGAAAACACCGGGGAGCTGTTTTTT. Protein sequence: CAWSENTGELFF.

The J gene is TRBJ2-1, the V gene TRBV5-8, with D possibly matching TRBD1 (5 bases). Deletions cut 0 bases from V and 8 bases from J, with 12 bases between. CDR3 length: 14 residues. The germline gives CDR1 SGHTS, CDR2 YDEGEE. CDR3 sequence (DNA): TGTGCCAGCAGCTTGGTTTGGAAAGGGGATGAGCAGTTCTTC. This sequence encodes CASSLVWKGDEQFF.

This clone was recorded a few times. The chain recombines TRBV6-1 with TRBJ1-1, with D unresolved. The CDR3 contains 14 residues. Germline lookup yields CDR1 MNHNS and CDR2 SASEGT. V dropped 2 bases and J dropped 0 bases, with 7 bases sitting between them. This CDR3 reads CASSELGMNTEAFF. The CDR3 coding sequence is TGTGCCAGCAGTGAACTAGGTATGAACACTGAAGCTTTCTTT.

The CDR3 reads CASSPDDYEQYF. The CDR3 nucleotides read TGTGCCAGCAGCCCGGACGACTACGAGCAGTACTTC. This chain uses TRBV5-8 with TRBJ2-7; D not resolved. The germline CDR1 and CDR2 sequences are SGHTS and YDEGEE. V lost 4 bases to trimming and J lost 3 bases, with 8 bases between them. This CDR3 has 12 amino acids.

The V gene is TRBV13, the J gene TRBJ2-1, with D possibly being TRBD1 (5 bases). V shed 8 bases and J shed 0 bases, with 11 bases lying between them. The CDR3 extends over 14 amino acids. The V gene's germline CDR1 is PRHDT and CDR2 FYEKMQ (reference sequence). The CDR3: CASGRVSSYNEQFF. Here the CDR3 DNA reads TGTGCCAGCGGCAGGGTGAGCTCCTACAATGAGCAGTTCTTC.

V gene TRBV6-5 combines with J gene TRBJ2-5, with D perhaps TRBD2 (6 bases). With the DNA end fitting TRBJ2-7 better, the J assignment may be wrong. The CDR3 consists of 13 residues. In germline, CDR1 is MNHEY, CDR2 SVGAGI. The CDR3 loop reads CASGPSAPYEQYF. CDR3 DNA: TGTGCCAGCGGTCCTAGCGCACCCTACGAGCAGTACTTC.